The sequence of this T cell receptor (beta chain) was determined in a study of Ad26.COV2.S vaccination and SARS-CoV-2 variants. About the study: Intramuscular Ad26.COV2.S at 5x10^10 or 1x10^11 viral particles.

V was pared by 6 bases and J by 6 bases, with 19 bases between. The V gene's germline CDR1 is SGHRS and CDR2 YFSETQ. The CDR3 loop spans 14 amino acids. The method was immunoSEQ multiplex PCR; TCRdb's version includes in-frame clones alone and lacks a portion of them. The sample carries 440,000 or so clones, 80% to 90% recorded once. This clone was seen only once. Treatment meaning: roughly 18 received Ad26.COV2.S at low or high dose, single or two shots; several received placebo; per-sample allocation not given. The samples date from day 63 after the first vaccine or placebo injection. The material sequenced was peripheral blood, taken in a trial of Ad26.COV2.S vaccine versus placebo. This chain uses TRBV5-1 with TRBJ2-7; unclear D gene. The TCR comes from a person between 18 and 59 years old who received the Ad26.COV2.S COVID-19 vaccine or a placebo. Here the CDR3 reads CASKFRASLSEQYF. The CDR3 DNA reads as TGCGCCAGCAAATTTCGGGCGTCCCTTTCCGAGCAGTACTTC.